The source of this T cell receptor (beta chain) is a study of tumour-infiltrating T cells in Burkitt lymphoma. Overall study context: Repertoire clonality predicted overall and progression-free survival.

CDR3 length equals 15 residues. CDR1 is SGDLS, CDR2 YYNGEE, per germline. About this clone itself: A read error may explain this, as a much larger clone is one base away.

The assay was immunoSEQ multiplex PCR, and TCRdb's table has in-frame clones only and misses some. The top ten hold about two fifths of the sample, which has 1,500 to 2,000 clones, approximately 70% seen once. V and J are TRBV9 and TRBJ2-7; the D gene could be TRBD1 or TRBD2 (6 bases each). The specimen sequenced was tumor tissue. This sequence was found in a human donor with diffuse large B-cell lymphoma. CDR3 sequence reads: CVSSVRGELGYEQYF. As DNA, the CDR3 is TGTGTCAGCAGCGTAAGGGGGGAGTTAGGTTACGAGCAGTACTTC.